This TCR beta chain was documented in a study of T cells in Graves' hyperthyroidism and ophthalmopathy. The CDR3 is made up of 14 amino acids. V was clipped by 1 base and J by 5 bases, with 14 bases between them. Germline V gene sequence: CDR1 DFQATT, CDR2 SNEGSKA (reference sequence). Patients counted as stable if ophthalmopathy did not develop within 18 months. The diagnoses drew upon clinical symptoms, serum thyroxine and TRAb, thyroid ultrasound and orbital computed tomography. This clonotype was recorded at least ten times. Its antigen remains unknown. There were TCR beta CDR3 regions amplified from RNA transcripts. During a first-round RT-PCR of the TCR CDR3, the HTBI primer set was used. TCRdb re-called the multiplex PCR reads with MiXCR, one entry per CDR3 protein. The sample includes approximately 630,000 distinct CDR3 sequences, around 15% of them seen just once. Regarding the study as a whole: Most clonotypes expanded in the thyroid (above 0.001) were also present in blood.

The chain carries TRBV20-1 and TRBJ1-1; no firm D call. The receptor comes from a woman aged 25 to 39 with Graves' hyperthyroidism. Material: blood. The CDR3 nucleotides are TGCAGTGCTAGAGCTTCAGCCGAATCGACTGAAGCTTTCTTT. Amino acids: CSARASAESTEAFF.